Sequencing of this T cell receptor (beta chain) was carried out in a study of T-cell reconstitution after alpha-beta-depleted transplantation in children. Study-wide results and caveats: Several hundred rapidly expanded clones from non-depleted graft cells reportedly supplied alpha-beta T cells about two months post-transplant. The high TCRbeta diversity at day 60 in some patients came from surviving recipient T cells and thymic progenitors. The main origin of T-cell counts and diversity one year after transplant was newly produced T cells.

Germline values: CDR1 MDHEN, CDR2 SYDVKM. V dropped 8 bases and J dropped 4 bases, with 15 bases sitting between them. The CDR3 is 14 amino acids. For TCRbeta, the library was prepared with unique molecular identifiers. TCRdb itself ran the PCR reads through MiXCR, one entry per CDR3 protein. The table records 250,000 to 300,000 distinct CDR3 sequences, over 9% of them present only once. This clonotype was detected only a few times. Its cognate antigen is unknown. Sequencing used PBMCs, obtained before TCRalphabeta/CD19-depleted stem cell transplant. The receptor was derived from a boy younger than two with acute myeloid leukemia, due to receive a stem cell transplant. V usage is TRBV28 and J usage is TRBJ2-1; D unresolved. The chain's CDR3 is CASQFTGPYNEQFF. The CDR3 DNA sequence: TGTGCCAGCCAATTCACCGGCCCTTACAATGAGCAGTTCTTC. Variable domain in full (rest from reference TRBV28 and TRBJ2-1): DVKVTQSSRYLVKRTGEKVFLECVQDMDHENMFWYRQDPGLGLRLIYFSYDVKMKEKGDIPEGYSVSREKKERFSLILESASTNQTSMYLCASQFTGPYNEQFFGPGTRLTVL.